The 2 T cell receptor beta chains in this list originate from one sample, sequenced in a study of T cell changes during pregnancy in multiple sclerosis. TCRdb keeps only in-frame clones here, not all; method: immunoSEQ multiplex PCR. The repertoire consists of about 62,000 clones, with 85% to 95% occurring once and the leading ten covering more than 3%. The sequences come from CD8+ T cells from peripheral blood mononuclear cells, collected in the second trimester of pregnancy. The receptors shown here come from a female donor with multiple sclerosis, enrolled in a pregnancy study.

The genes are TRBV11-2 and TRBJ2-1; 11 nucleotides align to TRBD2. The germline gives CDR1 SGHAT, CDR2 FQNNGV. Trimming removed 5 bases from V and 0 bases from J; junction bases left unmatched: 9. The CDR3 runs to 18 residues. The CDR3 DNA reads as TGTGCCAGCAGCCCGAGGCCTAGCGGGAGGAGCTCCTACAATGAGCAGTTCTTC. It specifies CASSPRPSGRSSYNEQFF.

This chain links TRBV7-9 with TRBJ2-7, with 12 bases fitting TRBD2. With 6 bases clipped from V and 4 bases from J, the junction kept 4 bases outside the gene matches. This CDR3 is 14 amino acids long. Germline assignment: CDR1 SEHNR and CDR2 FQNEAQ (reference sequence). CDR3 nucleotides: TGTGCCAGCAGGGACGGACTAGCGGGGTACGAGCAGTACTTC. It codes for CASRDGLAGYEQYF.